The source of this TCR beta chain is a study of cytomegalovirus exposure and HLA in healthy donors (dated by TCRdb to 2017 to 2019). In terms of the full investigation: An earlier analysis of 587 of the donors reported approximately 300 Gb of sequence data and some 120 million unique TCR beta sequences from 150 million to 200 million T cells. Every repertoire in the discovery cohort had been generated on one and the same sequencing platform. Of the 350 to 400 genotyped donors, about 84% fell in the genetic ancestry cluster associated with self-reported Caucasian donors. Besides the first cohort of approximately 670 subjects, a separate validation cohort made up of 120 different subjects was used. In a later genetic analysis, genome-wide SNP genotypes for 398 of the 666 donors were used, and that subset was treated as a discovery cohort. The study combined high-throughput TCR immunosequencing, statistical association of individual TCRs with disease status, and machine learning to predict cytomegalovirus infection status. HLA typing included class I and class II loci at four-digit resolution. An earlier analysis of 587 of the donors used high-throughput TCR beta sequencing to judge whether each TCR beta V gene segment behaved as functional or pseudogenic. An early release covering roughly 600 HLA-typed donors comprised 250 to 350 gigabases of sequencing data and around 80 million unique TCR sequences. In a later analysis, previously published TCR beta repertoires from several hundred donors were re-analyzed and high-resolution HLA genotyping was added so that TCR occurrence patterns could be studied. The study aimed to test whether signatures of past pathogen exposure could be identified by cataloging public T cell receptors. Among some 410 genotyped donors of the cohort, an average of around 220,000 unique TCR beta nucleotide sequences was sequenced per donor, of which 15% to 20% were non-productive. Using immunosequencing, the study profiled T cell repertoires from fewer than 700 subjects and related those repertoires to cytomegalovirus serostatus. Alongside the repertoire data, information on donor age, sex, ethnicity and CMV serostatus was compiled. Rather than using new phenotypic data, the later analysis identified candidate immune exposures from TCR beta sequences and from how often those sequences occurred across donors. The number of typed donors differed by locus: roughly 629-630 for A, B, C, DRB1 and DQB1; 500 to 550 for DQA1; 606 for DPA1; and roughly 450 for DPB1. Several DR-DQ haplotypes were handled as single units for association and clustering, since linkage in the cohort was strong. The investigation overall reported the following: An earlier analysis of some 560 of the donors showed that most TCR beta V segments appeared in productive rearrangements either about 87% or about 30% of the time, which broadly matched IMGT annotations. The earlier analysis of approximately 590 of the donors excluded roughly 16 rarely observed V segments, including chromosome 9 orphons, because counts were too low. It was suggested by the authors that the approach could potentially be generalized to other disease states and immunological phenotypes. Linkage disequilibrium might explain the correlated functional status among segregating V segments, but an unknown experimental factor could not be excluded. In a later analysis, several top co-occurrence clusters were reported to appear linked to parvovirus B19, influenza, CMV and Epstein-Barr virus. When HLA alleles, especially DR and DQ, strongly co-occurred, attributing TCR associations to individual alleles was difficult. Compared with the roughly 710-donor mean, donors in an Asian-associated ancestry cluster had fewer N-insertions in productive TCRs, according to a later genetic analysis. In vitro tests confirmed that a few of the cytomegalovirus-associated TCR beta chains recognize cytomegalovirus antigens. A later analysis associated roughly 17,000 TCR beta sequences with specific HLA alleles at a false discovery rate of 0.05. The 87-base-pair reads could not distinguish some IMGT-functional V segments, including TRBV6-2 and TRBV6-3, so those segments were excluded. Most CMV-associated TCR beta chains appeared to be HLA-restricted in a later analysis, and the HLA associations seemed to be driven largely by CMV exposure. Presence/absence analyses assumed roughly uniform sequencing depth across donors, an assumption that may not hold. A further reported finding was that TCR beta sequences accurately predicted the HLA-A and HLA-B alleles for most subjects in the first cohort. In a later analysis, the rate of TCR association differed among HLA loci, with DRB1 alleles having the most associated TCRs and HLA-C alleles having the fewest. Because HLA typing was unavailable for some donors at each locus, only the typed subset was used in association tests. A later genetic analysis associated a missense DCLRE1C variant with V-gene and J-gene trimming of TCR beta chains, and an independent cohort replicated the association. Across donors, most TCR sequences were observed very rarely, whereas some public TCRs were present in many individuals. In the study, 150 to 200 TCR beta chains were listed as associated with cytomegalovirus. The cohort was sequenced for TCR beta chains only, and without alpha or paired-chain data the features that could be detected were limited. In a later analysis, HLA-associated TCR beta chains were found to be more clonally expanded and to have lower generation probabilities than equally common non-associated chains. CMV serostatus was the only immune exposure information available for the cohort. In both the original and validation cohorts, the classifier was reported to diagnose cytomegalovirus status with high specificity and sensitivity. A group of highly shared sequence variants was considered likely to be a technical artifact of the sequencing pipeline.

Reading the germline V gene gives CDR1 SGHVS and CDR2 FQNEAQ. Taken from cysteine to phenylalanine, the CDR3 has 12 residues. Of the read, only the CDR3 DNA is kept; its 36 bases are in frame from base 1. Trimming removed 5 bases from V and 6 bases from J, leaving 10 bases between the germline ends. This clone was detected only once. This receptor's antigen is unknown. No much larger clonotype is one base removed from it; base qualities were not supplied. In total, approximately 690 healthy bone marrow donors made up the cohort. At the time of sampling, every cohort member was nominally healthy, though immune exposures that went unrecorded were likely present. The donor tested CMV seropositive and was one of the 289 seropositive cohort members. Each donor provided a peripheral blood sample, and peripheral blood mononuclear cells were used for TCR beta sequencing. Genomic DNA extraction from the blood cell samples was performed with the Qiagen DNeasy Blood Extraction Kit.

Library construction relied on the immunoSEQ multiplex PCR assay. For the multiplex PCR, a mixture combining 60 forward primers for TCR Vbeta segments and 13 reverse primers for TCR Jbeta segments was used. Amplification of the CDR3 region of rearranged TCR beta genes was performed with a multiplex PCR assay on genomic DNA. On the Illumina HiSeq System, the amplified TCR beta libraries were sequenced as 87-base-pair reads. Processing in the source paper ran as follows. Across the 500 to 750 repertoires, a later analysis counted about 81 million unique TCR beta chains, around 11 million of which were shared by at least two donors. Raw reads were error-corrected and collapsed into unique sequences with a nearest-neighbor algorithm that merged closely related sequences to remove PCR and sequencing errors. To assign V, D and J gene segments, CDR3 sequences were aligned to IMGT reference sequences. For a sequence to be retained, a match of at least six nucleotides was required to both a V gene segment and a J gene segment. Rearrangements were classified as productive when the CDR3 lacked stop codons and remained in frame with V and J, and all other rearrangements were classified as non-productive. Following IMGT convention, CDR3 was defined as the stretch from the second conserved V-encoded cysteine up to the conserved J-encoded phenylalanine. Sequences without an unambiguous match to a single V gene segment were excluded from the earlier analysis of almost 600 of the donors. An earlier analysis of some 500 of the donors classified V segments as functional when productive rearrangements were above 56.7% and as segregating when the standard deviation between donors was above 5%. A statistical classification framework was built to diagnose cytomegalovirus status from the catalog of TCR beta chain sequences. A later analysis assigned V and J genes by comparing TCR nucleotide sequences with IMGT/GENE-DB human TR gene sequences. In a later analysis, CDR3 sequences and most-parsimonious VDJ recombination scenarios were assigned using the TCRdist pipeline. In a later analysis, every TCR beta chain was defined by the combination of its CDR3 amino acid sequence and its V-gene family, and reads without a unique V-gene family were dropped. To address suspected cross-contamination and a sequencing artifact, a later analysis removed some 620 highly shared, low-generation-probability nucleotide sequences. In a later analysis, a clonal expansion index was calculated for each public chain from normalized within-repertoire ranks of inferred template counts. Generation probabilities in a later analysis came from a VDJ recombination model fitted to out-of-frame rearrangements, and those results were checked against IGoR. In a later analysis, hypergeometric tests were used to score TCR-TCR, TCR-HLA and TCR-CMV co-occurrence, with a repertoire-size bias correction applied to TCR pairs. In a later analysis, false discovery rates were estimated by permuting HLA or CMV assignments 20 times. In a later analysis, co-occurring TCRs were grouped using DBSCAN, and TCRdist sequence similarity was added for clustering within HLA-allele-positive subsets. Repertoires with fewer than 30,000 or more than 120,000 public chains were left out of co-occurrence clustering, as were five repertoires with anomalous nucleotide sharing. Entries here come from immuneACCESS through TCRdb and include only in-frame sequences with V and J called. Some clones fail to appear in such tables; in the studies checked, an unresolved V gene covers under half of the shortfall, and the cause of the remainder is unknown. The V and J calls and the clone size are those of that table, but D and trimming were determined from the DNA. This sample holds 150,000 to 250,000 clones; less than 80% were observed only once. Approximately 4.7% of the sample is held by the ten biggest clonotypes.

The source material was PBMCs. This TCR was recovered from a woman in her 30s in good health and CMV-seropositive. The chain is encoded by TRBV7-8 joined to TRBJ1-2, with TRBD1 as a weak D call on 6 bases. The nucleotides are TGTGCCAGCAGCCCTTACAGGGATGGCTACACCTTC. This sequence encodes CASSPYRDGYTF.